This T cell receptor (beta chain) was found in a study of shared clonotypes between healthy human individuals. Whole-study context: CD8 memory received one plate per donor, CD8 naive two, CD4 memory three and CD4 naive three. Study-wide results and limits: For naive CD4 cells, approximately 4.8% of clonotypes were shared across a few donors.

The assay was immunoSEQ multiplex PCR, and TCRdb's table has in-frame clones only and misses some. The sample carries 2 million to 2.5 million clones, about 94% recorded once. Adult donors, all healthy and HIV-negative, had no recent acute infections or vaccinations. A remark on this clone: Its antigen is not identified.

This CDR3 is built from 14 residues. The V gene lost 8 bases and the J gene lost 1 base, with 11 bases spanning the gap. The V gene's germline CDR1 is LGHNA and CDR2 YNFKEQ. The receptor was isolated from a man between 18 and 29 years old in good health. This chain links TRBV4-2 with TRBJ2-2, with D maybe TRBD2 (6 bases). Specimen: naive CD4+ T cells sorted from blood. Described subset: CD45RA+ positively selected. The CDR3 here is CASQGAGNTGELFF. CDR3 in DNA: TGTGCCAGCCAGGGAGCGGGGAACACCGGGGAGCTGTTTTTT.